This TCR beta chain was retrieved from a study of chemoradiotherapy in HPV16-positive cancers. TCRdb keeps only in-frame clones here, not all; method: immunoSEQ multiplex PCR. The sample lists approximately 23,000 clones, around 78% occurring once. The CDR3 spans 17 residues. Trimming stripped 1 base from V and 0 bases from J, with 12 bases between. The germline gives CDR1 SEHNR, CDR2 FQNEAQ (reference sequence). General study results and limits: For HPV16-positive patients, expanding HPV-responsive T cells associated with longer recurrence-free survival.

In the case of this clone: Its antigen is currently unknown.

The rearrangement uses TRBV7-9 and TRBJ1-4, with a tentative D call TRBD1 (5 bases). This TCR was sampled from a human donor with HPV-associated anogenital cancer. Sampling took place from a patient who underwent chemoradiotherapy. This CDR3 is CASSLDGGGTTNEKLFF. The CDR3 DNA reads TGTGCCAGCAGCTTAGATGGGGGAGGGACAACTAATGAAAAACTGTTTTTT.